Listed here is a single T cell receptor beta chain. Its antigen is unknown. Clones were sequenced by immunoSEQ multiplex PCR, and TCRdb holds only the in-frame ones, with some missing. The sample includes roughly 15,000 clones, over 75% of them seen just once. This record belongs to a study of T cell therapy after organ transplantation. Whole-study context: Patients received a median of 1.92 x 10^8 CMV-specific T cells over 2 to 6 infusions.

Time point indicated: 20-29 weeks after completion of therapy. This CDR3 region has 14 residues. After removal of 2 bases from V and 7 bases from J, the junction contained 8 bases not matched to a gene. In germline, CDR1 is MNHEY, CDR2 SVGAGI. The sequence came from a human patient who had received a solid organ transplant and had CMV disease. A subset of T cells may come from the graft donor. The material was CD8+ T cells from blood, obtained after autologous CMV-specific T cell therapy. This chain links TRBV6-5 with TRBJ2-7, with 7 bases matching TRBD1. In DNA form, the CDR3 reads TGTGCCAGCAGTTACCACGGGATCAGGGGGGAGCAGTACTTC. Its translation is CASSYHGIRGEQYF.